This TCR beta chain was captured in a study of long-term antiretroviral therapy in people with HIV. Study context: It was about a decade before the 2015 immediate-ART recommendation that the earliest samples were taken.

The germline V gene has CDR1 SGHDT and CDR2 YYEEEE. Losses at the gene ends were 2 bases for V and 11 bases for J; bases not matched to a gene: 15. The CDR3 runs to 16 residues. Broader study findings: Those clones which expanded before ART made up the dominant part of the repertoire at all time points. After ART, diversity increased yet remained lower than transplant donor controls. For ART adherence, viral resistance and therapy changes, no data were available.

Survey-level immunoSEQ v3.0 assays were run. Sequencing used immunoSEQ multiplex PCR; TCRdb keeps in-frame clones, though not all of them. The sample lists about 17,000 clones, around 80% seen once, with 7% to 10% in the top ten. Turning to this clone: Its target is not known.

This chain links TRBV5-6 with TRBJ1-1; 10 nucleotides agree with TRBD1. The sequencing here drew on unsorted PBMCs, taken 0.1 years after starting antiretroviral therapy. This TCR derives from a young man with HIV. The CDR3 region is CASSFIPGSGQGSAFF. The DNA for the CDR3 is TGTGCCAGCAGCTTTATCCCCGGGTCGGGACAGGGGTCGGCTTTCTTT.